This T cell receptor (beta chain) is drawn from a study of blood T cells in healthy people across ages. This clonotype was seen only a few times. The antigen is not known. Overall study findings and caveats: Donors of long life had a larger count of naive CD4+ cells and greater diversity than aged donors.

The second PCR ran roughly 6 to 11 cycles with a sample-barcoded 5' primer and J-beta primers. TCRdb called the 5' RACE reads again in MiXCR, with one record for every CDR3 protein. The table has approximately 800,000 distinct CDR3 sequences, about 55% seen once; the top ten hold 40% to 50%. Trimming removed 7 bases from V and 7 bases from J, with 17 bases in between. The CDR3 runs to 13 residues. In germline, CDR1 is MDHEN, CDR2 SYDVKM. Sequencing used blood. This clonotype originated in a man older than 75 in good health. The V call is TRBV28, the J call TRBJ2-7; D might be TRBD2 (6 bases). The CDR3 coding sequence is TGTGCCAGCACGTGGGAGGCCTCCAATGAGCAGTACTTC. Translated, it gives CASTWEASNEQYF.